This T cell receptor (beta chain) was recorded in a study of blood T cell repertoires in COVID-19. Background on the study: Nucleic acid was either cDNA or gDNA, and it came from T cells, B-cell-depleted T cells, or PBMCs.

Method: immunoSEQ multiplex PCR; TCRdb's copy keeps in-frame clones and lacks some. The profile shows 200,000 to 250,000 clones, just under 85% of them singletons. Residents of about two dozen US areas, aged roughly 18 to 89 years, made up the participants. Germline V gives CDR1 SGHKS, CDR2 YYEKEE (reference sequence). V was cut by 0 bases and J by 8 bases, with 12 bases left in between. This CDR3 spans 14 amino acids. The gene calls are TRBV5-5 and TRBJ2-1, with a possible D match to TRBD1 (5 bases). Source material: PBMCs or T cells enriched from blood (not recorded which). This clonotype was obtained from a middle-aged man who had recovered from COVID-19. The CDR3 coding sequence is TGTGCCAGCAGCTTGGGCACAGGCCGGTATGAGCAGTTCTTC. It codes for CASSLGTGRYEQFF.